The 23 T cell receptor beta chains reported below all come from one sample, sequenced in a study of cytomegalovirus exposure and HLA in healthy donors. Researchers ran the PCR with 60 Vbeta and 13 Jbeta primers. Profiled with immunoSEQ multiplex PCR; TCRdb holds only in-frame clones, not every one. This sample yields 100,000 or so clones, of which around 79% are seen a single time; 4.5% to 6% belongs to the top ten. The sequenced material came from PBMCs. The origin of the receptors is a woman aged 40 to 50 in good health and CMV-seronegative.

This clone was seen only a few times. The chain joins TRBV9 to TRBJ2-7, with no clear D. V was pared by 8 bases and J by 2 bases, with 17 bases between. This CDR3 is built from 14 residues. From germline, CDR1 is SGDLS and CDR2 YYNGEE. CDR3 DNA: TGTGCCAGTGCAACCAGTTCCGACACCTACGAGCAGTACTTC. As protein: CASATSSDTYEQYF. Drawing the rest from reference TRBV9 and TRBJ2-7, the complete variable domain is DSGVTQTPKHLITATGQRVTLRCSPRSGDLSVYWYQQSLDQGLQFLIQYYNGEERAKGNILERFSAQQFPDLHSELNLSSLELGDSALYFCASATSSDTYEQYFGPGTRLTVT.

V usage is TRBV6-1 and J usage is TRBJ1-3; TRBD1 aligns across 9 bases. The CDR3 extends over 14 amino acids. Germline trimming cut 4 bases from V and 4 bases from J; bases unmatched to any gene: 2. Germline V CDR1 and CDR2: MNHNS, SASEGT. As DNA, the CDR3 is TGTGCCAGCAGTGGAACAGGGGGCGGAAACACCATATATTTT. This translates into CASSGTGGGNTIYF.

This chain links TRBV4-1 with TRBJ2-5; 7 bases align to TRBD2. Trimming at V came to 1 base and at J to 6 bases, leaving 8 bases not matched to a gene. The germline V gene encodes CDR1 MGHRA and CDR2 YSYEKL. The length of the CDR3 is 15 residues. The CDR3 nucleotides are TGCGCCAGCAGCCAAGTCGACGGGGGGTTGAAGACCCAGTACTTC. It codes for CASSQVDGGLKTQYF.

The J gene is TRBJ2-7, the V gene TRBV7-6; possibly TRBD1 for D (6 bases). The CDR3 runs 16 residues. The germline V and J ends were trimmed by 5 bases and 0 bases, with 17 bases remaining between them. Germline V gene lookup returns CDR1 SGHVS and CDR2 FNYEAQ. This chain's CDR3 is CASSPQGSGSSYEQYF. DNA for the CDR3: TGTGCCAGCAGCCCACAGGGTTCGGGGAGCTCCTACGAGCAGTACTTC.

The chain links TRBV12-5 to TRBJ2-7, with D perhaps TRBD1 (5 bases). Trimming shortened V by 1 base and J by 4 bases, and 8 bases separated the two germline ends. Per germline, CDR1 LGHNT and CDR2 FRNRAP. CDR3 length: 13 amino acids. As DNA, the CDR3 is TGTGCTAGTGGTTTGGATTCAGGGTACGAGCAGTACTTC. This encodes CASGLDSGYEQYF.

The gene calls are TRBV2 and TRBJ2-7, with TRBD2 matching over 9 bases. Unmatched junction bases numbered 7, after V lost 5 bases and J lost 5 bases. The CDR3 loop spans 14 amino acids. The germline V gene encodes CDR1 SNHLY and CDR2 FYNNEI. CDR3 DNA sequence: TGTGCCAGCAGTAGGAGCGGGGGGAGGCACGAGCAGTACTTC. Amino acids: CASSRSGGRHEQYF.

The genes are TRBV9 and TRBJ2-2; a possible D gene is TRBD1 (5 bases). Trimming shortened V by 2 bases and J by 0 bases, and 11 bases separated the two germline ends. This CDR3 spans 16 amino acids. The germline CDR1 and CDR2 sequences are SGDLS and YYNGEE. The CDR3 coding sequence is TGTGCCAGCAGCGTGGGTGGGGCGCCGAACACCGGGGAGCTGTTTTTT. Translated: CASSVGGAPNTGELFF.

For the CDR3, the DNA is TGTGCCAGCAGCTTAGGGCGCGGGGGCTTTTCCACCGGGGAGCTGTTTTTT. Translation gives CASSLGRGGFSTGELFF. The chain has TRBV7-9 and TRBJ2-2; tentatively, D is TRBD2 (7 bases). The CDR3 consists of 17 residues. The germline V gene encodes CDR1 SEHNR and CDR2 FQNEAQ (reference sequence). Trimming took off 1 base at V and 4 bases at J, with 16 bases between the two ends.

This rearrangement joins TRBV20-1 to TRBJ2-1; D unclear. This CDR3 region has 11 residues. V was clipped by 4 bases and J by 1 base, with 2 bases between them. From germline, CDR1 is DFQATT and CDR2 SNEGSKA (reference sequence). CDR3 nucleotide sequence: TGCAGTGCTACTTCCTACAATGAGCAGTTCTTC. It encodes CSATSYNEQFF.

This chain links TRBV6-6 with TRBJ1-1; 7 bases match TRBD1. Unmatched junction bases numbered 7, after V lost 6 bases and J lost 0 bases. Germline V lookup: CDR1 MNHNY, CDR2 SVGAGI (reference sequence). The CDR3 length is 15 residues. The CDR3 is CASRTPGQMNTEAFF. CDR3 coding DNA: TGTGCCAGCAGAACCCCGGGACAGATGAACACTGAAGCTTTCTTT.

J is TRBJ2-3 and V is TRBV5-1; 7 nucleotides align to TRBD1. The trim removed 5 bases at V and 0 bases at J, leaving 3 bases unmatched. Germline V gene lookup returns CDR1 SGHRS and CDR2 YFSETQ. This CDR3 is built from 14 residues. This chain's CDR3 is CASRGQTSTDTQYF. CDR3 coding DNA: TGCGCCAGCAGGGGACAGACCAGCACAGATACGCAGTATTTT. Full variable domain (outside the CDR3, taken from reference TRBV5-1 and TRBJ2-3): KAGVTQTPRYLIKTRGQQVTLSCSPISGHRSVSWYQQTPGQGLQFLFEYFSETQRNKGNFPGRFSGRQFSNSRSEMNVSTLELGDSALYLCASRGQTSTDTQYFGPGTRLTVL.

V is TRBV28 and J is TRBJ1-1; D perhaps matches TRBD1 (6 bases). Germline CDR1 is MDHEN and CDR2 is SYDVKM. The germline V and J ends were trimmed by 5 bases and 5 bases, with 15 bases remaining between them. The CDR3 loop spans 14 amino acids. The CDR3 DNA follows: TGTGCCAGCAGTACTCAGGGGTTAAAGACTGAAGCTTTCTTT. Amino acids: CASSTQGLKTEAFF.

The table lists this clone with a few counts. The V and J genes are TRBV6-1 and TRBJ1-2, with TRBD1 as a possible D gene (5 bases). The V and J ends lost 5 bases and 4 bases respectively, with 11 bases between them. Germline assignment: CDR1 MNHNS and CDR2 SASEGT. This CDR3 region has 13 residues. Here the CDR3 reads CASSKDTTYGYTF. CDR3 DNA: TGTGCCAGCAGTAAGGACACGACCTATGGCTACACCTTC.

The chain employs TRBV10-1 and TRBJ2-4, with D perhaps TRBD1 (7 bases). Germline V CDR1 and CDR2: WNHNN, SYGVQD (reference sequence). CDR3 length: 16 residues. Between the trimmed V and J ends, which lost 6 bases and 6 bases, there was a span of 21 bases. Here the CDR3 reads CASRRAAQGGGNIQYF. The CDR3 region has the DNA TGCGCCAGCAGAAGAGCAGCCCAGGGGGGAGGAAACATTCAGTACTTC.

The CDR3: CASSLLNTNPLYGYTF. The DNA for the CDR3 is TGTGCCAGCAGCCTACTAAACACTAACCCTTTATATGGCTACACCTTC. The chain has TRBV7-8 and TRBJ1-2; D is uncertain. The length of the CDR3 is 16 residues. Germline V lookup: CDR1 SGHVS, CDR2 FQNEAQ. V shed 5 bases and J shed 5 bases, with 21 bases lying between them.

This rearrangement joins TRBV19 to TRBJ1-2; D might be TRBD1 (6 bases). This CDR3 has 15 residues. Germline CDR1 and CDR2: LNHDA and SQIVND (reference sequence). V was cut by 8 bases and J by 4 bases, with 20 bases left in between. CDR3 loop: CASAHPGGSRYGYTF. In nucleotides, the CDR3 is TGTGCCAGTGCCCACCCGGGGGGCAGCCGCTATGGCTACACCTTC. The full variable domain, in which reference TRBV19 and TRBJ1-2 provide the parts outside the CDR3, is DGGITQSPKYLFRKEGQNVTLSCEQNLNHDAMYWYRQDPGQGLRLIYYSQIVNDFQKGDIAEGYSVSREKKESFPLTVTSAQKNPTAFYLCASAHPGGSRYGYTFGSGTRLTVV.

This sequence joins TRBV5-1 and TRBJ1-4; 9 bases agree with TRBD1. CDR3 length: 16 residues. Per germline, CDR1 SGHRS and CDR2 YFSETQ. Trimming cost V 5 bases and J 2 bases; bases outside gene matches: 7. The CDR3 loop reads CASRITGGPTNEKLFF. CDR3 DNA sequence: TGCGCCAGCAGGATAACAGGGGGCCCCACTAATGAAAAACTGTTTTTT. Looking up the rest from reference TRBV5-1 and TRBJ1-4 gives the full variable domain: KAGVTQTPRYLIKTRGQQVTLSCSPISGHRSVSWYQQTPGQGLQFLFEYFSETQRNKGNFPGRFSGRQFSNSRSEMNVSTLELGDSALYLCASRITGGPTNEKLFFGSGTQLSVL.

The chain employs TRBV13 and TRBJ1-2; TRBD1 agrees at 8 bases. Germline trimming cut 4 bases from V and 8 bases from J; bases unmatched to any gene: 6. Germline-derived CDR1 and CDR2 are PRHDT and FYEKMQ (reference sequence). The CDR3 spans 13 residues. CDR3 sequence: CASSYQGAGGYTF. DNA of the CDR3: TGTGCCAGCAGCTATCAGGGGGCGGGGGGCTACACCTTC. Supplemented by reference TRBV13 and TRBJ1-2, the full variable domain reads AAGVIQSPRHLIKEKRETATLKCYPIPRHDTVYWYQQGPGQDPQFLISFYEKMQSDKGSIPDRFSAQQFSDYHSELNMSSLELGDSALYFCASSYQGAGGYTFGSGTRLTVV.

This chain uses TRBV6-4 with TRBJ2-3; 10 bases map to TRBD2. Germline V gene sequence: CDR1 MRHNA, CDR2 SNTAGT. V gave up 8 bases and J gave up 5 bases; unmatched junction bases: 7. There are 14 residues in the CDR3. CDR3 residues: CASSLAGDEDTQYF. In DNA, the CDR3 is TGTGCCAGCTCCCTAGCGGGGGATGAAGATACGCAGTATTTT.

The rearrangement uses TRBV4-2 and TRBJ2-7; 11 nucleotides agree with TRBD2. V lost 5 bases to trimming and J lost 3 bases; unmatched junction nucleotides: 3. Germline CDR1 is LGHNA and CDR2 is YNFKEQ. This CDR3 spans 14 amino acids. CDR3 nucleotides: TGTGCCAGCAGCAATAGCGGGGGGGGCTACGAGCAGTACTTC. It codes for CASSNSGGGYEQYF.

Written as DNA, the CDR3 is TGTGCCAGCAGTGACGGGGGGAGAAACACCATATATTTT. Translated, it gives CASSDGGRNTIYF. This chain connects TRBV25-1 to TRBJ1-3; TRBD1 might be the D (5 bases). Trimming cost V 3 bases and J 5 bases, with 8 bases left between them. The length of the CDR3 is 13 residues. Germline lookup yields CDR1 MGHDK and CDR2 SYGVNS. Using reference TRBV25-1 and TRBJ1-3 for the parts outside the CDR3, the full variable domain is EADIYQTPRYLVIGTGKKITLECSQTMGHDKMYWYQQDPGMELHLIHYSYGVNSTEKGDLSSESTVSRIRTEHFPLTLESARPSHTSQYLCASSDGGRNTIYFGEGSWLTVV.

The chain uses TRBV7-6 and TRBJ2-3, with D tentatively TRBD1 (6 bases). Germline V gene lookup returns CDR1 SGHVS and CDR2 FNYEAQ. This CDR3 is 12 amino acids long. With 8 bases removed from V and 6 bases from J, the gap between germline ends came to 12 bases. CDR3 protein: CASGGQSDTQYF. CDR3 nucleotide sequence: TGTGCCAGCGGCGGACAGTCGGATACGCAGTATTTT.

This clone occurred a few times. This rearrangement joins TRBV2 to TRBJ1-3; TRBD1 agrees at 7 bases. The CDR3 covers 14 residues. Germline CDR1 is SNHLY and CDR2 is FYNNEI. With V trimmed by 3 bases and J by 9 bases, 8 bases remained unmatched. CDR3 DNA sequence: TGTGCCAGCAGTGAGACAGGGACCTTGGCCACCATATATTTT. It yields the protein CASSETGTLATIYF.